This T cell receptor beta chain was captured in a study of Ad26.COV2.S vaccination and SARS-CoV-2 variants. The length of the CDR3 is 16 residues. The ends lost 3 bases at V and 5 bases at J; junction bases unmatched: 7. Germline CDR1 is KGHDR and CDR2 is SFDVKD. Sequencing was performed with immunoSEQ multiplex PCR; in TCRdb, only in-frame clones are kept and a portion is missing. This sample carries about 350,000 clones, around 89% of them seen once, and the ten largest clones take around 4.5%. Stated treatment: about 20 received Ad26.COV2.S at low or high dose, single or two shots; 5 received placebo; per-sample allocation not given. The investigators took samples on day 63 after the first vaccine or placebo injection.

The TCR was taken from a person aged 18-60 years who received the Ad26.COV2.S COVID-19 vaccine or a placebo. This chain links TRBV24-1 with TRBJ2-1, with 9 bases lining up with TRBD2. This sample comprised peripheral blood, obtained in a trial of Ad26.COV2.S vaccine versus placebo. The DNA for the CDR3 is TGTGCCACCAGTGATCCAACTAGCGGGCATAACAATGAGCAGTTCTTC. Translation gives CATSDPTSGHNNEQFF.